This paragraph covers one T cell receptor (beta chain) sequence. Antigen unknown. This record comes from a study of blood T cells in healthy people across ages. General study points: As age increased, TCR beta diversity per million T cells fell in a roughly linear fashion. Comparison with aged donors showed that long-lived donors had more naive CD4+ cells and higher diversity.

It was with a sample-barcoded 5' primer and a J-beta primer mix that a second PCR of roughly 7 to 12 cycles was run. TCRdb ran MiXCR on the 5' RACE reads and lists one entry per CDR3 protein. The table has 1.5 million or so distinct CDR3 sequences, under 55% seen once; the top ten hold just over 4%. With 3 bases removed from V and 0 bases from J, the gap between germline ends came to 5 bases. The CDR3 is made up of 13 amino acids. Donors gave roughly 10 milliliters of peripheral blood apiece. The TCR sequence derives from a woman under 30 in good health. Sequenced sample: blood. This chain connects TRBV12-3 or TRBV12-4 to TRBJ1-2; D is ambiguous. CDR3 amino acids: CASSFTSNYGYTF. The CDR3 region has the DNA TGTGCCAGCAGTTTTACGTCTAACTATGGCTACACCTTC.